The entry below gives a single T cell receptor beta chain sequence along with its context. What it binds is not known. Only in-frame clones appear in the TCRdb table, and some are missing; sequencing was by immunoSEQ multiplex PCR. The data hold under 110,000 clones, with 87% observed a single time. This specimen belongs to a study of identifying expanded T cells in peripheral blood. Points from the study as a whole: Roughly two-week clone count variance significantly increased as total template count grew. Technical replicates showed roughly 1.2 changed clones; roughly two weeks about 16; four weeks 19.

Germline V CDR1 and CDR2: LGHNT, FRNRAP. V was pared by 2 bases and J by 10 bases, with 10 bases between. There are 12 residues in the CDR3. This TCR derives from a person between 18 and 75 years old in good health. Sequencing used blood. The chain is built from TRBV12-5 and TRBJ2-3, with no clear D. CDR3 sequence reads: CASGLLGSAQYF. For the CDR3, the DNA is TGTGCTAGTGGTTTGTTGGGTTCGGCGCAGTATTTT.